Following are 19 T cell receptor beta chains from one sample sequenced in a study of Graves' ophthalmopathy and Graves' hyperthyroidism. For repertoire sequencing, the TCR beta CDR3 regions were amplified from RNA transcripts. HTBI-primed RT-PCR formed the first round, and a multiplex PCR formed the second. TCRdb recomputed calls from the multiplex PCR reads with MiXCR, one row per CDR3 protein. The sample has 660,000 or so distinct CDR3 sequences; 35% to 50% are singletons. Material for sequencing was peripheral blood. Receptors originate from an adult man with Graves' ophthalmopathy.

This clonotype was seen at least ten times. The gene calls are TRBV20-1 and TRBJ2-7, with a weak D call TRBD1 (6 bases). The CDR3 covers 11 residues. V was cut by 4 bases and J by 3 bases, with 7 bases left in between. Germline loops: CDR1 DFQATT, CDR2 SNEGSKA (reference sequence). The CDR3 nucleotides are TGCAGTGCTAAACAGGGCTACGAGCAGTACTTC. The encoded protein is CSAKQGYEQYF.

This chain connects TRBV12-3 or TRBV12-4 to TRBJ2-5, with a weak D call TRBD2 (6 bases). With 1 base removed from V and 7 bases from J, the gap between germline ends came to 10 bases. The CDR3 is 13 residues long. The CDR3 DNA follows: TGTGCCAGCAGTTTAGTGGGGGGAGGGACCCAGTACTTC. The encoded protein is CASSLVGGGTQYF.

This clonotype was seen more than once but under ten times. The chain combines TRBV9 with TRBJ2-2; 13 bases line up with TRBD2. The trim removed 0 bases at V and 9 bases at J, leaving 5 bases unmatched. From germline, CDR1 is SGDLS and CDR2 YYNGEE. This CDR3 has 16 residues. The CDR3 loop reads CASSVALAGGHRELFF. Here the CDR3 DNA reads TGTGCCAGCAGCGTAGCACTAGCGGGGGGGCACAGGGAGCTGTTTTTT.

This chain links TRBV19 with TRBJ2-7; unclear D gene. Trimming took 11 bases from V and 2 from J, leaving 16 bases between them. CDR1 is LNHDA and CDR2 is SQIVND in the germline V gene (reference sequence). The CDR3 length is 13 residues. The CDR3 loop reads CAWGGSAAYEQYF. The CDR3 DNA sequence: TGTGCCTGGGGTGGGTCGGCAGCCTACGAGCAGTACTTC.

This clonotype was counted many times. The chain couples TRBV19 to TRBJ2-5; D may be TRBD1 or TRBD2 (6 bases each). Germline V lookup: CDR1 LNHDA, CDR2 SQIVND (reference sequence). V lost 3 bases and J lost 4, with 12 bases in between. This CDR3 has 14 residues. CDR3 residues: CASSMWGAGETQYF. The CDR3 region has the DNA TGTGCCAGTAGTATGTGGGGGGCGGGAGAGACCCAGTACTTC.

This clonotype was seen a handful of times. The CDR3 sequence is CSGKTVNQPQHF. In DNA, the CDR3 is TGCAGCGGAAAGACTGTTAATCAGCCCCAGCATTTT. This rearrangement joins TRBV20-1 to TRBJ1-5; D gene ambiguous. Looked up from germline, CDR1 is DFQATT and CDR2 is SNEGSKA (reference sequence). This CDR3 contains 12 residues.

The CDR3 protein is CASSHAGGRDQPQHF. CDR3 coding DNA: TGTGCCAGCAGCCACGCAGGGGGACGGGATCAGCCCCAGCATTTT. The chain employs TRBV25-1 and TRBJ1-5; 7 nucleotides agree with TRBD1. The V gene end was trimmed by 6 bases and the J gene end by 5 bases; junction bases not matched to a gene: 10. Germline CDR1 MGHDK, CDR2 SYGVNS. This CDR3 region has 15 residues.

This clonotype showed up just once. The rearrangement uses TRBV29-1 and TRBJ1-1, with a weak D call TRBD1 (5 bases). The length of the CDR3 is 13 residues. CDR1 SQVTM and CDR2 ANQGSEA come from the germline V gene. V was pared by 4 bases and J by 1 base, with 10 bases between. The CDR3 bases are TGCAGCGTTGCGTACGGGACGAACACTGAAGCTTTCTTT. It specifies CSVAYGTNTEAFF.

This clonotype came up once. The J gene is TRBJ1-2, the V gene TRBV12-3 or TRBV12-4, with TRBD1 matching over 9 bases. The CDR3 runs to 12 residues. With V trimmed by 7 bases and J by 8 bases, 5 bases remained unmatched. DNA of the CDR3: TGTGCCAGCATAGGGACAGGGCGCGGCTACACCTTC. The encoded protein is CASIGTGRGYTF.

As for this clonotype: Being one base from a much bigger clone, this may be a read error. This chain connects TRBV9 to TRBJ2-7, with unresolved D. Germline V gene lookup returns CDR1 SGDLS and CDR2 YYNGEE. There are 14 residues in the CDR3. CDR3 residues: CVSSVEPRSYEQYF. CDR3 DNA sequence: TGTGTCAGCAGCGTAGAACCGAGATCCTACGAGCAGTACTTC.

This clonotype has a count of ten or more. The V and J genes are TRBV20-1 and TRBJ1-5; the D gene is possibly TRBD1 (5 bases). V shed 3 bases and J shed 3 bases, with 9 bases lying between them. The germline CDR1 and CDR2 sequences are DFQATT and SNEGSKA (reference sequence). This CDR3 region has 13 residues. Written as DNA, the CDR3 is TGCAGTGCTAGGGGGGACGTCAATCAGCCCCAGCATTTT. It is translated as CSARGDVNQPQHF.

V gene TRBV24-1 combines with J gene TRBJ2-7; 9 nucleotides agree with TRBD1. This CDR3 is 14 amino acids long. The germline CDR1 and CDR2 sequences are KGHDR and SFDVKD. J was trimmed by 3 bases and V by 4 bases; bases with no gene match: 3. The CDR3 region is CATSDPGQGYEQYF. The CDR3 DNA reads as TGTGCCACCAGTGACCCGGGACAGGGCTACGAGCAGTACTTC.

As regards this clonotype: An end of the junction differs from the germline gene, which may be a read error. The rearrangement joins TRBV7-9 to TRBJ1-2, with TRBD1 as a possible D gene (5 bases). The CDR3 runs to 14 residues. The germline V gene has CDR1 SEHNR and CDR2 FQNEAQ (reference sequence). The CDR3 region has the DNA TGTGCCGGCAGCTTAGGTGGAGGGGACTATGGCTACACCTTC. It encodes CAGSLGGGDYGYTF.

The chain couples TRBV29-1 to TRBJ1-5; 10 positions match TRBD1. Germline trimming cut 7 bases from V and 11 bases from J; bases unmatched to any gene: 8. The CDR3 is 12 residues long. Germline loops: CDR1 SQVTM, CDR2 ANQGSEA. The CDR3 coding sequence is TGCAGCGGGGGACAGGGGCAAGAGACCCAGCATTTT. The encoded protein is CSGGQGQETQHF.

In its sample, this clonotype was seen many times. The rearrangement links TRBV19 to TRBJ2-6, with D possibly being TRBD1 (5 bases). This CDR3 has 16 residues. The ends were cut back, 3 bases at V and 2 bases at J, with 11 bases in the middle. The germline V gene encodes CDR1 LNHDA and CDR2 SQIVND (reference sequence). The CDR3 loop reads CASSMQGYPGANVLTF. CDR3 in DNA: TGTGCCAGTAGTATGCAGGGATACCCTGGGGCCAACGTCCTGACTTTC.

Notes on this clonotype: Mismatch with germline at one junction end may stem from a read error. The V call is TRBV10-3, the J call TRBJ1-1, with a possible D match to TRBD1 (6 bases). CDR1 and CDR2 from the germline V gene are ENHRY and SYGVKD. The CDR3 is made up of 18 amino acids. The CDR3 region has the DNA TGTGCCAGCAGTTATAGGGGGGCAGGGATGGGGTTGGACACTGAAGCTTTCTTT. Protein: CASSYRGAGMGLDTEAFF.

This clonotype was seen a few times. The chain uses TRBV30 and TRBJ1-4, with unresolved D. CDR1 and CDR2 from the germline V gene are GTSNPN and SVGIG (reference sequence). Trimming cost V 7 bases and J 0 bases, with 6 bases left between them. The CDR3 extends over 12 amino acids. As DNA, the CDR3 is TGTGCCTATGAGGCAACTAATGAAAAACTGTTTTTT. Translation gives CAYEATNEKLFF.

Of note for this clonotype: At one of its ends the junction is not consistent with the germline gene, which may arise from a read error. V gene TRBV11-1 combines with J gene TRBJ1-1, with a tentative D call TRBD1 (6 bases). The CDR3 loop spans 16 amino acids. CDR1 and CDR2 from the germline V gene are SGHAT and FQDESV (reference sequence). The CDR3 DNA reads as TGCGCCAGCAGCCAAGATCGGGAGACAGGGAACACTGAAGCTTTCTTT. This encodes CASSQDRETGNTEAFF.

This clonotype has a count of ten or more. J is TRBJ2-6 and V is TRBV29-1, with D possibly TRBD2 on 6 matching bases. This CDR3 spans 15 amino acids. Germline V gene sequence: CDR1 SQVTM, CDR2 ANQGSEA. V was trimmed by 7 bases and J by 0 bases, leaving 13 bases between them. CDR3: CSARDSASGANVLTF. CDR3 in DNA: TGCAGCGCTCGGGACTCCGCCTCTGGGGCCAACGTCCTGACTTTC. Looking up the rest from reference TRBV29-1 and TRBJ2-6 gives the full variable domain: SAVISQKPSRDICQRGTSLTIQCQVDSQVTMMFWYRQQPGQSLTLIATANQGSEATYESGFVIDKFPISRPNLTFSTLTVSNMSPEDSSIYLCSARDSASGANVLTFGAGSRLTVL.